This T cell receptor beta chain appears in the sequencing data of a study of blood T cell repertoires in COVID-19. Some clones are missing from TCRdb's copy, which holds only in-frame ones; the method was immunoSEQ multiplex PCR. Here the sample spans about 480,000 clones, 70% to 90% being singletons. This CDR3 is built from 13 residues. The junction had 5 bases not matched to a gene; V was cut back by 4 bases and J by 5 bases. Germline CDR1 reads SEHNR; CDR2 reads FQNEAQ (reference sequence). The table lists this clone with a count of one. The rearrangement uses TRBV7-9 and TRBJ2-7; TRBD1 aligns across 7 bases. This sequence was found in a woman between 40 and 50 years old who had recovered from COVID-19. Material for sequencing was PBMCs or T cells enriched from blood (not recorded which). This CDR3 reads CASSSTGYDEQYF. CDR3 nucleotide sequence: TGTGCCAGCAGCTCGACAGGGTACGACGAGCAGTACTTC.